This passage covers 15 T cell receptor beta chains from one sample sequenced in a study of cytomegalovirus exposure and HLA in healthy donors. Both 60 Vbeta primers and 13 Jbeta primers went into the PCR. Assay used: immunoSEQ multiplex PCR; TCRdb lists only in-frame clones, some missing. The sample records 120,000 to 150,000 clones, over 60% being singletons. The sequencing sample was made of PBMCs. The receptors were sampled from a woman aged 18 to 35 in good health and CMV-seronegative.

The rearrangement joins TRBV6-4 to TRBJ2-2; tentatively, D is TRBD1 (7 bases). Germline V lookup: CDR1 MRHNA, CDR2 SNTAGT. The CDR3 is made up of 14 amino acids. The V and J ends lost 5 bases and 3 bases respectively, with 10 bases between them. CDR3 bases: TGTGCCAGCAGTACCAGGGGGGACACCGGGGAGCTGTTTTTT. Translated: CASSTRGDTGELFF.

This clone was observed a few times. This chain joins TRBV5-6 and TRBJ1-2; tentative D call: TRBD1 (6 bases). The germline CDR1 and CDR2 sequences are SGHDT and YYEEEE. Deletions cut 1 base from V and 4 bases from J, with 17 bases between. The CDR3 extends over 16 amino acids. The CDR3 here is CASSLSTGRGVYGYTF. The CDR3 DNA sequence: TGTGCCAGCAGCTTGTCTACAGGGAGGGGAGTCTATGGCTACACCTTC.

J is TRBJ2-7 and V is TRBV5-1, with D possibly being TRBD2 (6 bases). V shed 6 bases and J shed 0 bases, with 19 bases lying between them. Germline values: CDR1 SGHRS, CDR2 YFSETQ. CDR3 length: 16 amino acids. The CDR3, as DNA: TGCGCCAGCAACGGAGGACTCCGGGGGAGCTCCTACGAGCAGTACGTC. As protein: CASNGGLRGSSYEQYV.

The gene calls are TRBV6-1 and TRBJ2-7, with 7 bases that match TRBD1. CDR3 size: 14 residues. Germline V lookup: CDR1 MNHNS, CDR2 SASEGT. J lost 2 bases, V lost 2 bases, and 3 bases had no gene match. CDR3 sequence: CASSERQGPYEQYF. In DNA, the CDR3 is TGTGCCAGCAGTGAACGACAGGGCCCCTACGAGCAGTACTTC.

This chain joins TRBV19 and TRBJ1-5, with D perhaps matching TRBD1 (6 bases). CDR3 length: 14 residues. Trimming left V 6 bases short and J 3 bases short, with 12 bases between. Germline CDR1 and CDR2: LNHDA and SQIVND (reference sequence). CDR3 bases: TGTGCCAGTAGCTGGGACACGACCAATCAGCCCCAGCATTTT. Translation gives CASSWDTTNQPQHF.

The chain recombines TRBV4-3 with TRBJ2-5; 10 bases match TRBD2. J gave up 1 base and V 1 base, and 3 bases lay outside the gene matches. There are 16 residues in the CDR3. Per the germline V gene, CDR1 is LGHNA and CDR2 is YSLEER. Here the CDR3 DNA reads TGCGCCAGCAGCCAAGCCGGGACTAGCGTCCAAGAGACCCAGTACTTC. It codes for CASSQAGTSVQETQYF.

On this clone: The sample carries other DNA sequences with the same CDR3. The chain couples TRBV4-3 to TRBJ2-1; 7 bases map to TRBD2. This CDR3 region has 13 residues. The junction had 1 base not matched to a gene; V was cut back by 1 base and J by 7 bases. Germline V gives CDR1 LGHNA, CDR2 YSLEER. In nucleotides, the CDR3 is TGCGCCAGCAGCCAAGGGGGAGGGAATGAGCAGTTCTTC. Residues: CASSQGGGNEQFF.

This clone has just a few counts. V and J are TRBV6-5 and TRBJ2-3; 8 nucleotides line up with TRBD2. In germline, CDR1 is MNHEY, CDR2 SVGAGI. CDR3 length equals 15 residues. Trimming removed 6 bases from V and 3 bases from J; junction bases left unmatched: 8. In DNA form, the CDR3 reads TGTGCCAGCAGGGGCAGCGGGAGCGGGACAGATACGCAGTATTTT. It codes for CASRGSGSGTDTQYF.

The CDR3 here is CASSVALFGQGNEQFF. Here the CDR3 DNA reads TGTGCCAGCAGCGTAGCTTTGTTTGGACAGGGGAATGAGCAGTTCTTC. The chain has TRBV9 and TRBJ2-1, with 9 bases fitting TRBD1. Germline V gene lookup returns CDR1 SGDLS and CDR2 YYNGEE. V was clipped by 0 bases and J by 7 bases; unmatched bases: 8. CDR3 length equals 16 residues.

The chain employs TRBV5-8 and TRBJ2-3, with D possibly being TRBD1 (5 bases). The germline V gene encodes CDR1 SGHTS and CDR2 YDEGEE. The V gene lost 0 bases and the J gene lost 2 bases, with 10 bases spanning the gap. The CDR3 length is 15 residues. CDR3 loop: CASSLGQPYTDTQYF. Written as DNA, the CDR3 is TGTGCCAGCAGCTTGGGACAGCCCTACACAGATACGCAGTATTTT.

The chain carries TRBV5-4 and TRBJ2-1; D not certain. This CDR3 contains 12 residues. V lost 4 bases and J lost 8, with 10 bases in between. Germline V gene data show CDR1 as SGHNT and CDR2 as YYREEE (reference sequence). CDR3 sequence reads: CASSVDWDEQFF. DNA of the CDR3: TGTGCCAGCAGCGTTGACTGGGATGAGCAGTTCTTC.

The rearrangement uses TRBV29-1 and TRBJ1-4; the D is unclear. The germline V gene has CDR1 SQVTM and CDR2 ANQGSEA. The CDR3 has 12 residues. The V end was cut by 6 bases, the J end by 8 bases, with 13 bases between. The CDR3 DNA follows: TGCAGCGTCCGGCCCGGCGGGGAAAAACTGTTTTTT. Protein sequence: CSVRPGGEKLFF.

J is TRBJ1-2 and V is TRBV28; a weak D match, TRBD1 (5 bases). CDR1 is MDHEN, CDR2 SYDVKM, per germline. V lost 5 bases and J lost 5, with 9 bases in between. The CDR3 length is 12 residues. CDR3 sequence: CASSERQYGYTF. The CDR3 nucleotides are TGTGCCAGCAGTGAAAGACAGTATGGCTACACCTTC.

There are a few counts of this clone. The chain recombines TRBV10-3 with TRBJ2-1; 10 bases match TRBD2. The CDR3 length is 14 residues. The junction had 7 bases not matched to a gene; V was cut back by 6 bases and J by 8 bases. Germline loops: CDR1 ENHRY, CDR2 SYGVKD. DNA for the CDR3: TGTGCCATCAGCCTAGCGGGGGAAGCAGATGAGCAGTTCTTC. Amino acids: CAISLAGEADEQFF.

The chain recombines TRBV28 with TRBJ2-2, with 9 bases that match TRBD1. The germline V gene encodes CDR1 MDHEN and CDR2 SYDVKM. V was clipped by 5 bases and J by 5 bases; unmatched bases: 9. The CDR3 totals 16 residues. CDR3 protein: CASSRMGQGLTGELFF. Written as DNA, the CDR3 is TGTGCCAGCAGTCGAATGGGACAGGGCTTAACCGGGGAGCTGTTTTTT.